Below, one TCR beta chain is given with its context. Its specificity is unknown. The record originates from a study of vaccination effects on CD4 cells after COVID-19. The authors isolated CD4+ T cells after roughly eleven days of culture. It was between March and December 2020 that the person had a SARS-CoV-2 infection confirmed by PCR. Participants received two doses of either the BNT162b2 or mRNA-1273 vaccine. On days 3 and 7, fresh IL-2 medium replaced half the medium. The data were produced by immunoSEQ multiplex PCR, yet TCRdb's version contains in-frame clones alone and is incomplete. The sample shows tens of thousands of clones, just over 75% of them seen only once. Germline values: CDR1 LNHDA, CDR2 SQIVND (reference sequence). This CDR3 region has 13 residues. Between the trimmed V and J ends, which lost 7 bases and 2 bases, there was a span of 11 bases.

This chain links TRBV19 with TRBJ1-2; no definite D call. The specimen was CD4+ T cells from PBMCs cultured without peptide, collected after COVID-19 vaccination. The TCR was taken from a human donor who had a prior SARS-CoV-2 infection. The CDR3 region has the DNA TGTGCCAGTACCACGCCTGAGAACTATGGCTACACCTTC. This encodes CASTTPENYGYTF.